Presented here are 4 T cell receptor beta chains from one specimen sequenced in a study of CD8 T cells in Susac syndrome (dated by TCRdb to the late 2010s). The library was generated by the immunoSEQ multiplex PCR assay. RNA was extracted with the RNeasy kit and 0.5 to 1 ug was reverse transcribed using random hexamers. Clones were called with MiXCR by TCRdb after fastp trimmed the public reads at Q25, and only in-frame beta chains were retained. Rows matching on CDR3 protein sequence are summarized as one entry with the most common DNA and genes. The sample table contains about 150,000 distinct CDR3 sequences; only one count was recorded for roughly 96% of them. The ten largest clones capture around 0.15% of the sample. Sample: CD8+ T cells from PBMCs. The receptors here all came from a human donor with multiple sclerosis.

This rearrangement joins TRBV2 to TRBJ2-7; D is perhaps TRBD1 (5 bases). This CDR3 comprises 15 residues. Trimming took 0 bases from V and 3 from J, leaving 12 bases between them. Germline V CDR1 and CDR2: SNHLY, FYNNEI. CDR3 coding DNA: TGTGCCAGCAGTGAAGCATCAGGGTCCCTCTACGAGCAGTACTTC. This encodes CASSEASGSLYEQYF. Supplemented by reference TRBV2 and TRBJ2-7, the full variable domain reads EPEVTQTPSHQVTQMGQEVILRCVPISNHLYFYWYRQILGQKVEFLVSFYNNEISEKSEIFDDQFSVERPDGSNFTLKIRSTKLEDSAMYFCASSEASGSLYEQYFGPGTRLTVT.

The chain is built from TRBV12-3 or TRBV12-4 and TRBJ2-1; D unclear. Trimming pared 2 bases from V and 0 bases from J, leaving 14 bases between. The CDR3 spans 17 residues. CDR3 bases: TGTGCCAGCAGTTTAATGCCACGACCCCGCTCCTACAATGAGCAGTTCTTC. Protein product: CASSLMPRPRSYNEQFF.

The CDR3: CASSLGSGGIDEQYV. In DNA form, the CDR3 reads TGCGCCAGCAGTTTGGGGTCTGGGGGGATCGACGAGCAGTACGTC. V and J are TRBV5-1 and TRBJ2-7, with a weak D call TRBD2 (6 bases). Germline lookup yields CDR1 SGHRS and CDR2 YFSETQ. This CDR3 contains 15 residues.

This clonotype has only one observation. CDR3 coding DNA: TGCAGCGCCCAGGACAGTTCAGATACGCAGTATTTT. Translated, it gives CSAQDSSDTQYF. The gene calls are TRBV29-1 and TRBJ2-3, with a possible D match to TRBD1 (6 bases). The CDR3 covers 12 residues. Germline CDR1 is SQVTM and CDR2 is ANQGSEA. Deletions cut 7 bases from V and 4 bases from J, with 12 bases between.